The 18 T cell receptor beta chains below all came from one sample that was sequenced in a study of blood T cell repertoires in COVID-19. Data came from immunoSEQ multiplex PCR; TCRdb stores just in-frame clones and leaves some out. This sample has hundreds of thousands of clones, with about nine tenths found just once. Material: peripheral blood. The source is a man over 45 with COVID-19, enrolled during active disease.

The chain joins TRBV18 to TRBJ2-7; perhaps TRBD1 as D (5 bases). The germline CDR1 and CDR2 sequences are KGHSH and LQKENI. The V gene lost 2 bases and the J gene lost 5 bases, with 13 bases spanning the gap. The CDR3 is 14 residues long. The CDR3 DNA follows: TGTGCCAGCTCACCAACCCAGGGATGGGACGAGCAGTACTTC. Its protein is CASSPTQGWDEQYF. Using reference TRBV18 and TRBJ2-7 for the parts outside the CDR3, the full variable domain is NAGVMQNPRHLVRRRGQEARLRCSPMKGHSHVYWYRQLPEEGLKFMVYLQKENIIDESGMPKERFSAEFPKEGPSILRIQQVVRGDSAAYFCASSPTQGWDEQYFGPGTRLTVT.

V usage is TRBV6-4 and J usage is TRBJ1-1, with 8 bases fitting TRBD1. The J segment lost 1 base and the V segment lost 6 bases, leaving 4 bases of the junction unmatched. The CDR3 is made up of 14 amino acids. The germline gives CDR1 MRHNA, CDR2 SNTAGT. This CDR3 reads CASREGQENTEAFF. Here the CDR3 DNA reads TGTGCCAGCAGAGAGGGACAGGAGAACACTGAAGCTTTCTTT.

The chain has TRBV19 and TRBJ2-3, with D possibly TRBD1 on 6 matching bases. Germline CDR1 and CDR2: LNHDA and SQIVND (reference sequence). Trimming left V 2 bases short and J 2 bases short, with 11 bases between. The CDR3 length is 15 residues. Written as DNA, the CDR3 is TGTGCCAGTAGTATAACAGGGTTCTCCACAGATACGCAGTATTTT. It translates to CASSITGFSTDTQYF. The complete variable domain, with remaining parts taken from reference TRBV19 and TRBJ2-3, reads DGGITQSPKYLFRKEGQNVTLSCEQNLNHDAMYWYRQDPGQGLRLIYYSQIVNDFQKGDIAEGYSVSREKKESFPLTVTSAQKNPTAFYLCASSITGFSTDTQYFGPGTRLTVL.

The gene calls are TRBV30 and TRBJ2-7; 11 nucleotides line up with TRBD2. Germline trimming cut 7 bases from V and 5 bases from J; bases unmatched to any gene: 7. CDR1 GTSNPN and CDR2 SVGIG come from the germline V gene (reference sequence). This CDR3 has 13 residues. The CDR3 loop is CASSGLAVHEQYF. The CDR3 DNA is TGTGCCTCCTCGGGACTAGCGGTCCACGAGCAGTACTTC. Filled out from reference TRBV30 and TRBJ2-7, the complete variable domain reads SQTIHQWPATLVQPVGSPLSLECTVEGTSNPNLYWYRQAAGRGLQLLFYSVGIGQISSEVPQNLSASRPQDRQFILSSKKLLLSDSGFYLCASSGLAVHEQYFGPGTRLTVT.

Notes on this clone: This specimen includes other DNA sequences encoding the same CDR3. This chain connects TRBV4-2 to TRBJ2-2; D is unclear. V gave up 0 bases and J gave up 3 bases, with 11 bases separating them. Germline CDR1 LGHNA, CDR2 YNFKEQ. This CDR3 is 16 amino acids long. The CDR3 DNA reads as TGTGCCAGCAGCCAAGATTGGGCATCCTACACCGGGGAGCTGTTTTTT. It is translated as CASSQDWASYTGELFF.

The genes are TRBV6-5 and TRBJ2-7; TRBD1 aligns across 8 bases. V lost 6 bases to trimming and J lost 0 bases; unmatched junction nucleotides: 4. This CDR3 spans 14 amino acids. Per the germline V gene, CDR1 is MNHEY and CDR2 is SVGAGI. CDR3 in DNA: TGTGCCAGCAGCCGGGACAGGAGCTCCTACGAGCAGTACTTC. Its protein product is CASSRDRSSYEQYF.

This chain's CDR3 is CASSLYESETQYF. CDR3 DNA sequence: TGCGCCAGCAGCTTGTATGAGTCGGAGACCCAGTACTTC. V is TRBV5-1 and J is TRBJ2-5; no clear D gene. Trimming left V 1 base short and J 5 bases short, with 9 bases between. Germline V CDR1 and CDR2: SGHRS, YFSETQ. CDR3 length: 13 amino acids.

This chain joins TRBV24-1 and TRBJ2-5; D may be TRBD2 (5 bases). Trimming took 6 bases from V and 5 from J, leaving 12 bases between them. From germline, CDR1 is KGHDR and CDR2 SFDVKD. The CDR3 totals 13 residues. CDR3 nucleotides: TGTGCCACCAGTTATCCGGGGTGGGAGACCCAGTACTTC. It is translated as CATSYPGWETQYF.

The chain employs TRBV7-9 and TRBJ2-5; the D gene is possibly TRBD2 (6 bases). Trimming cost V 5 bases and J 4 bases, with 17 bases left between them. The CDR3 length is 15 residues. Germline V gene lookup returns CDR1 SEHNR and CDR2 FQNEAQ (reference sequence). CDR3 sequence reads: CASSLGGPQGETQYF. The CDR3 bases are TGTGCCAGCAGCCTCGGGGGACCGCAGGGAGAGACCCAGTACTTC.

The gene calls are TRBV15 and TRBJ1-4; perhaps TRBD1 as D (5 bases). CDR3 length: 15 amino acids. Per the germline V gene, CDR1 is LNHNV and CDR2 is YYDKDF (reference sequence). Trimming removed 3 bases from V and 7 bases from J, with 15 bases in between. The CDR3: CATSRTTVPTEKLFF. The CDR3 nucleotides read TGTGCCACCAGCAGGACGACAGTGCCGACTGAAAAACTGTTTTTT.

This chain joins TRBV15 and TRBJ2-7; 7 nucleotides agree with TRBD1. Germline CDR1 reads LNHNV; CDR2 reads YYDKDF (reference sequence). The V segment lost 5 bases and the J segment 2 bases; nucleotides outside the gene matches: 9. This CDR3 has 15 amino acids. CDR3 amino acids: CATSLNRGPTYEQYF. The CDR3, as DNA: TGTGCCACCAGCCTAAACAGGGGACCCACCTACGAGCAGTACTTC.

The chain has TRBV6-5 and TRBJ1-5; D is uncertain. Trimming took off 0 bases at V and 0 bases at J, with 6 bases between the two ends. The CDR3 sequence is 15 residues long. Germline V gene sequence: CDR1 MNHEY, CDR2 SVGAGI. In DNA, the CDR3 is TGTGCCAGCAGTTACTCCCTGTATAGCAATCAGCCCCAGCATTTT. It codes for CASSYSLYSNQPQHF.

The J gene is TRBJ2-7, the V gene TRBV5-1, with TRBD2 matching 14 bases. V was clipped by 0 bases and J by 7 bases; unmatched bases: 0. Per the germline V gene, CDR1 is SGHRS and CDR2 is YFSETQ. The CDR3 totals 14 residues. Here the CDR3 DNA reads TGCGCCAGCAGCTTGGGACTAGCGGGAGGGGAGCAGTACTTC. Protein: CASSLGLAGGEQYF.

The chain recombines TRBV14 with TRBJ1-1; D is perhaps TRBD1 (5 bases). V lost 0 bases and J 10 bases, leaving 18 bases between the germline ends. Germline values: CDR1 SGHDN, CDR2 FVKESK. This CDR3 region has 15 residues. The CDR3 DNA follows: TGTGCCAGCAGCCAAGAGAGAAAAGGGGAGGTTGGAGCTTTCTTT. This encodes CASSQERKGEVGAFF. Supplemented by reference TRBV14 and TRBJ1-1, the full variable domain reads EAGVTQFPSHSVIEKGQTVTLRCDPISGHDNLYWYRRVMGKEIKFLLHFVKESKQDESGMPNNRFLAERTGGTYSTLKVQPAELEDSGVYFCASSQERKGEVGAFFGQGTRLTVV.

The rearrangement uses TRBV5-1 and TRBJ2-2; 10 bases map to TRBD1. V shed 3 bases, J shed 5 bases, and the junction held 4 bases outside the gene matches. The CDR3 has 15 amino acids. Germline V CDR1 and CDR2: SGHRS, YFSETQ. As DNA, the CDR3 is TGCGCCAGCAGCTGGGGGACAGGGGTTACCGGGGAGCTGTTTTTT. Translation gives CASSWGTGVTGELFF. The full variable domain, completed using reference TRBV5-1 and TRBJ2-2, is KAGVTQTPRYLIKTRGQQVTLSCSPISGHRSVSWYQQTPGQGLQFLFEYFSETQRNKGNFPGRFSGRQFSNSRSEMNVSTLELGDSALYLCASSWGTGVTGELFFGEGSRLTVL.

The chain couples TRBV27 to TRBJ2-2; 8 nucleotides agree with TRBD1. Germline assignment: CDR1 MNHEY and CDR2 SMNVEV (reference sequence). This CDR3 comprises 15 residues. V dropped 5 bases and J dropped 3; count of bases not matched to a gene: 5. The chain's CDR3 is CASSVRGRDTGELFF. CDR3 DNA: TGTGCCAGCAGTGTCAGGGGGCGCGACACCGGGGAGCTGTTTTTT.

The V call is TRBV5-1, the J call TRBJ2-2; possibly TRBD1 for D (6 bases). V was trimmed by 6 bases and J by 2 bases, leaving 14 bases between them. In germline, CDR1 is SGHRS, CDR2 YFSETQ. CDR3 length: 15 amino acids. The CDR3, as DNA: TGCGCCAGCATGACAGGACAGAGAAACACCGGGGAGCTGTTTTTT. Amino acid sequence: CASMTGQRNTGELFF. Complete variable domain (other parts from reference TRBV5-1 and TRBJ2-2): KAGVTQTPRYLIKTRGQQVTLSCSPISGHRSVSWYQQTPGQGLQFLFEYFSETQRNKGNFPGRFSGRQFSNSRSEMNVSTLELGDSALYLCASMTGQRNTGELFFGEGSRLTVL.

This sequence joins TRBV2 and TRBJ1-6; the D gene is possibly TRBD1 (5 bases). In germline, CDR1 is SNHLY, CDR2 FYNNEI. The CDR3 totals 15 residues. V was cut by 6 bases and J by 7 bases, with 16 bases left in between. The CDR3 bases are TGTGCCAGCAGGACAGTAGGAAGTCAGAATTCACCCCTCCACTTT. The encoded protein is CASRTVGSQNSPLHF.